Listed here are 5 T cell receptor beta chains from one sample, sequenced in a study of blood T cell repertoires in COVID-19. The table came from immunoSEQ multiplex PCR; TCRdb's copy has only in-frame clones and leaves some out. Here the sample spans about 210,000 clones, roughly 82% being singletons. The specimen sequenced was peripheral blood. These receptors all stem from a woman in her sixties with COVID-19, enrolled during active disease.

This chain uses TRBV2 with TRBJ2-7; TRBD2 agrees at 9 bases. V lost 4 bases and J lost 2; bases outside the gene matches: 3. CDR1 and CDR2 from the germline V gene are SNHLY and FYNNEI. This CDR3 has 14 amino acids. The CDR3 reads CASSVASGTYEQYF. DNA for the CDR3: TGTGCCAGCAGTGTGGCTAGCGGGACCTACGAGCAGTACTTC.

In DNA, the CDR3 is TGTGCCAGCAGTTTAATATCGACTGGCAATTCATATGGCTACACCTTC. Translated, it gives CASSLISTGNSYGYTF. The V and J genes are TRBV28 and TRBJ1-2; D is ambiguous. CDR3 length: 16 residues. The V end lost 2 bases, the J end lost 5 bases, and 18 bases lay between the germline ends. Germline values: CDR1 MDHEN, CDR2 SYDVKM.

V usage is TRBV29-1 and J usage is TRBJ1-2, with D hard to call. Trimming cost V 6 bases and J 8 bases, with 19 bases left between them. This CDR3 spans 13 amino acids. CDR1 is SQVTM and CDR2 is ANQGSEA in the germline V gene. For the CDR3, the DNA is TGCAGCGTCCCTAGCACGGGGTCTGGGGGCTACACCTTC. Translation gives CSVPSTGSGGYTF.

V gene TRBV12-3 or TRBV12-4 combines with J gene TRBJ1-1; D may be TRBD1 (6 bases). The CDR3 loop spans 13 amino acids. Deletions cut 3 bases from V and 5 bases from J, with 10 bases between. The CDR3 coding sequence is TGTGCCAGCAGTTTGAGAGGGGGAACTGAAGCTTTCTTT. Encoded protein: CASSLRGGTEAFF.

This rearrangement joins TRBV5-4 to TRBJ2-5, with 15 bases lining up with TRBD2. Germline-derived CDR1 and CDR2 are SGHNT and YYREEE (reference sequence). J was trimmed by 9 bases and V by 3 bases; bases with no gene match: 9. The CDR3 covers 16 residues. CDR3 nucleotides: TGTGCCAGCAGCTCCGGGACTAGCGGGGGGTATCCGGCCCAGTACTTC. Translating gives CASSSGTSGGYPAQYF.